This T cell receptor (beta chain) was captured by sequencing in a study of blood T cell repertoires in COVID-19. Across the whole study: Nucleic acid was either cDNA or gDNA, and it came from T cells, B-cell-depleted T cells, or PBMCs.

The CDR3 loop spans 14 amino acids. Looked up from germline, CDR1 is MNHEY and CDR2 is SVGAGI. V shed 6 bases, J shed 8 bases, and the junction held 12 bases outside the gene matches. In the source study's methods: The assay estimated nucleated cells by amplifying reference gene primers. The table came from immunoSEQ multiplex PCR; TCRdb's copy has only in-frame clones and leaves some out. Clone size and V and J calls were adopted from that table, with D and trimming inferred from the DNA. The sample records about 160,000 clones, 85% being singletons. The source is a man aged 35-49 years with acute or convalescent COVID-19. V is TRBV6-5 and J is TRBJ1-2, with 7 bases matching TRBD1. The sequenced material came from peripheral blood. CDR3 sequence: CASRNRGPSLGYTF. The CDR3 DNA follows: TGTGCCAGCAGGAACAGGGGTCCCTCCCTCGGCTACACCTTC.